The entry that follows covers one T cell receptor (beta chain) sequence. Its target is not known. The repertoire was sequenced with immunoSEQ multiplex PCR; TCRdb's copy has only in-frame clones and lacks some. The sample includes about 52,000 clones, 86% of them seen just once. Trimming took 2 bases from V and 4 from J, leaving 14 bases between them. Germline CDR1 is SEHNR and CDR2 is FQNEAQ (reference sequence). CDR3 length: 15 amino acids. The entry originates in a study of T cells after posttransplantation cyclophosphamide. General study findings and limits: Later post-transplant blood repertoires were often dominated by donor CD8+ memory clones. Blood and skin or GI T cell repertoires showed limited TRB overlap. TRB clonality was highly associated with recipient CMV seropositivity and reactivation.

Source material: PBMCs. This receptor was obtained from a young man with a blood cancer, CMV-positive, and with a related stem cell donor. This chain links TRBV7-9 with TRBJ1-1; possibly TRBD1 for D (5 bases). In nucleotides, the CDR3 is TGTGCCAGCAGCTTACATTCAGGGTGGAGCACTGAAGCTTTCTTT. Translating it yields CASSLHSGWSTEAFF.